Given below is one T cell receptor (beta chain) in context. The antigen is undetermined. From the germline J gene comes the end of the CDR3, since the read stops 3 residues before it. The entry originates in a study of T cells in women clearing cervical HPV infection. Regarding the study as a whole: Effector/memory and HPV-specific T cells were not isolated, and association timing is unknown. Richness differences could reflect unmeasured T-cell content per sample.

From germline, CDR1 is SEHNR and CDR2 FQNEAQ (reference sequence). V trimming: 3 bases; J trimming: 5 bases; junction bases outside the gene matches: 7. This CDR3 has 15 amino acids. Generated by immunoSEQ multiplex PCR, the TCRdb table keeps only in-frame clones and is missing some. The data include around 31,000 clones; the top ten clones carry 3.5% to 5.5%. This TCR was sampled from a woman aged 18 to 75 with a cervical HPV16 infection that either progressed to CIN3+ or cleared (not recorded which). The gene calls are TRBV7-9 and TRBJ2-5; 9 positions match TRBD2. The sequenced sample consisted of blood buffy coat. The sequenced part of the CDR3 DNA is TGTGCCAGCAGCTTGGGCGGGGGGGGGAGTGAGACC. Translated, it gives CASSLGGGGSET. The whole CDR3 region reads CASSLGGGGSETQYF. Looking up the rest from reference TRBV7-9 and TRBJ2-5 gives the full variable domain: DTGVSQNPRHKITKRGQNVTFRCDPISEHNRLYWYRQTLGQGPEFLTYFQNEAQLEKSRLLSDRFSAERPKGSFSTLEIQRTEQGDSAMYLCASSLGGGGSETQYFGPGTRLLVL.